These 6 T cell receptor beta chains share one sample of origin, sequenced in a study of T cells in Graves' hyperthyroidism and ophthalmopathy. The investigators amplified TCR beta CDR3 regions from RNA transcripts. First-round RT-PCR of the TCR CDR3 relied on the HTBI primer set. Using its own MiXCR run on the multiplex PCR reads, TCRdb lists one record per CDR3 protein. The sample includes more than 75,000 distinct CDR3 sequences, around 50% seen only once; the top ten take 27%. Sequencing was done on a sample of blood. Receptor source: a woman in her forties with Graves' hyperthyroidism.

V and J are TRBV9 and TRBJ2-2; 7 bases are a match to TRBD1. Germline V gives CDR1 SGDLS, CDR2 YYNGEE. CDR3 length equals 13 residues. The V segment lost 4 bases and the J segment 6 bases; nucleotides outside the gene matches: 3. CDR3 residues: CASSLRGPGELFF. DNA of the CDR3: TGTGCCAGCAGCCTGAGGGGGCCCGGGGAGCTGTTTTTT.

Note on this clonotype: A much larger clone differs from this one at a single base, so this may be a read error. V gene TRBV7-2 combines with J gene TRBJ2-5; 8 nucleotides match TRBD1. Germline V lookup: CDR1 SGHTA, CDR2 FQGNSA. CDR3 length: 14 amino acids. Written as DNA, the CDR3 is TGTGCCAGCAGTCCGGGGGACCACAGGGGGACCCAGCACTTC. This encodes CASSPGDHRGTQHF. The complete variable domain, with remaining parts taken from reference TRBV7-2 and TRBJ2-5, reads GAGVSQSPSNKVTEKGKDVELRCDPISGHTALYWYRQSLGQGLEFLIYFQGNSAPDKSGLPSDRFSAERTGGSVSTLTIQRTQQEDSAVYLCASSPGDHRGTQHFGPGTRLLVL.

This chain connects TRBV24-1 to TRBJ1-5; TRBD1 might be the D (6 bases). V lost 9 bases and J lost 3, with 8 bases in between. Germline V gives CDR1 KGHDR, CDR2 SFDVKD. The CDR3 has 12 amino acids. The CDR3 here is CATAGDNQPQHF. Written as DNA, the CDR3 is TGTGCCACCGCAGGGGACAATCAGCCCCAGCATTTT.

The chain employs TRBV6-4 and TRBJ2-1, with 10 bases identical to TRBD1. Germline loops: CDR1 MRHNA, CDR2 SNTAGT. V trimming: 2 bases; J trimming: 8 bases; junction bases outside the gene matches: 6. The CDR3 consists of 15 residues. The CDR3 DNA follows: TGTGCCAGCAGTGACCCGGGACAGGGGCGGCATGAGCAGTTCTTC. Its translation: CASSDPGQGRHEQFF.

Details on this clonotype: This could be a read error, since a much larger clone is one nucleotide away. The gene calls are TRBV7-8 and TRBJ2-7; tentative D call: TRBD2 (6 bases). Germline CDR1 is SGHVS and CDR2 is FQNEAQ. The CDR3 covers 14 residues. Trimming took 5 bases from V and 6 from J, leaving 17 bases between them. CDR3 nucleotide sequence: TGTGCCAGCAGCCCCCCGGGTAACGGGGGCGAGCAGTACTTC. The encoded protein is CASSPPGNGGEQYF.

V and J are TRBV20-1 and TRBJ2-7; 10 nucleotides line up with TRBD2. Germline CDR1 DFQATT, CDR2 SNEGSKA (reference sequence). The CDR3 is 15 residues long. J lost 1 base, V lost 6 bases, and 9 bases had no gene match. CDR3 sequence reads: CSATTGTSVSYEQYF. The CDR3, as DNA: TGCAGTGCCACCACCGGGACTAGCGTGTCCTACGAGCAGTACTTC.